The present T cell receptor beta chain was sequenced within a study of shared clonotypes between healthy human individuals. Study results and caveats: Sharing across a few donors was seen in 4% to 6.5% of naive CD4 clonotypes.

A remark on this clone: Its antigen is unidentified.

Every immunoSEQ plate was one replicate of a subset's evenly spread DNA. TCRdb's table, derived via immunoSEQ multiplex PCR, lists solely in-frame clones and lacks some. The table includes roughly 1,100,000 clones, about three quarters detected once. This clonotype was obtained from a man between 18 and 29 years old in good health. The sequencing input was memory CD4+ T cells sorted from blood. This sample's subset: CD45RA-negative fraction.

CDR3 bases: TGTGCCAGCAGCCTGGGGCCGTTGGTCCCCACAGATACGCAGTATTTT. As protein: CASSLGPLVPTDTQYF. The chain recombines TRBV5-8 with TRBJ2-3; maybe TRBD1 (5 bases). CDR1 SGHTS and CDR2 YDEGEE come from the germline V gene. Trimming shortened V by 4 bases and J by 2 bases, and 17 bases separated the two germline ends. CDR3 length equals 16 residues.